This TCR beta chain was documented in a study of T-cell reconstitution after alpha-beta-depleted transplantation in children. A library of TCRbeta sequences, prepared with unique molecular identifiers, was generated. Each CDR3 protein gets one entry after TCRdb re-called the PCR reads with MiXCR. This table has 440,000 or so distinct CDR3 sequences, approximately 10% appearing once. With respect to this clonotype: This sequence may be a read error, since a much larger clone differs from it by one base.

Per germline, CDR1 SQVTM and CDR2 ANQGSEA. This CDR3 has 13 residues. V lost 4 bases to trimming and J lost 7 bases; unmatched junction nucleotides: 0. The sequencing here drew on PBMCs from the stem cell graft donor, taken from the stem cell graft. The rearrangement links TRBV29-1 to TRBJ2-2; 13 bases are shared with TRBD2. This TCR was recovered from a human donor who donated a stem cell graft to a child with acute myeloid leukemia. In DNA, the CDR3 is TGCAGCGTTGGACTAGCGGGAGGCGGGGAGCTGTTTTTT. Translation gives CSVGLAGGGELFF.